The rows below give T cell receptor beta chains drawn from one sample of a study of naive and memory T cell subsets. In TCRdb, the UMI-ligation and nested PCR reads were re-called with MiXCR into one record per CDR3 protein. The sample holds 130,000 to 150,000 distinct CDR3 sequences, roughly 22% seen once. Sequencing was carried out using naive CD4+ T cells from blood. These receptors originate from a human donor in good health. The CDR3 runs from the conserved cysteine through the conserved F or W. The order of the fields is V gene, D gene, J gene, clone size, CDR3 DNA, CDR3 protein. A D gene is named only where the DNA matches it firmly. A row's size may be missing; if present it is once, few, many or a size class.

TRBV29-1	TRBD1	TRBJ2-7	many	TGCAGCGTGGGGGGACAGGGCATCTACGAGCAGTACTTC	CSVGGQGIYEQYF
TRBV5-1	TRBD1	TRBJ1-6	NA	TGCGCCAGCAGCCCCTGGGACAGCACAAATTCACCCCTCCACTTT	CASSPWDSTNSPLHF
TRBV5-1	NA	TRBJ2-3	many	TGCGCCAGCAGCCTGGGGGGGACAGGCACAGATACGCAGTATTTT	CASSLGGTGTDTQYF
TRBV10-3	NA	TRBJ2-3	few	TGTGCCATCAGTGATGGGAGGTCTTTTGCAGATACGCAGTATTTT	CAISDGRSFADTQYF
TRBV20-1	NA	TRBJ2-3	few	TGCAGTGCTGTCGCCCAGCGAAGGACAGATACGCAGTATTTT	CSAVAQRRTDTQYF
TRBV6-2/TRBV6-3	TRBD2	TRBJ2-5	NA	TGTGCCAGCGCCTACGCGGGAGTGACCCAGTACTTC	CASAYAGVTQYF
TRBV6-6	TRBD2	TRBJ2-5	few	TGTGCCAGCAGTTACCGGGTAATAGCGGGAGATGAGACCCAGTACTTC	CASSYRVIAGDETQYF
TRBV11-2	TRBD2	TRBJ2-3	few	TGTGCCAGCAGCTTACCTACTTACCGGACTAGCGGGAACACAGATACGCAGTATTTT	CASSLPTYRTSGNTDTQYF
TRBV7-9	TRBD2	TRBJ2-5	few	TGTGCCAGCAGCAAGCGGGAGTCAGAGGAGACCCAGTACTTC	CASSKRESEETQYF
TRBV2	NA	TRBJ2-7	NA	TGTGCCAGCAGCCGCCTAGACAGCAGAACCTCCTACGAGCAGTACTTC	CASSRLDSRTSYEQYF
TRBV6-5	TRBD1	TRBJ1-5	NA	TGTGCCAGCAGTGGGGGACAGGGAAGGCAGCCCCAGCATTTT	CASSGGQGRQPQHF
TRBV24-1	NA	TRBJ1-5	few	TGTGCCACTGGGGGAGACAGGTTCAATCAGCCCCAGCATTTT	CATGGDRFNQPQHF
TRBV28	NA	TRBJ2-3	NA	TGTGTCAGCGCTCTGACCGCAGATACGCAGTATTTT	CVSALTADTQYF
TRBV29-1	NA	TRBJ2-7	few	TGCAGCGTTGAAGTCCCTAGCGTCTACGAGCAGTACTTC	CSVEVPSVYEQYF
TRBV19	NA	TRBJ2-1	NA	TGTGCCAGTAGGAGATTAGAGAATCCCGAAAGGGAGCAGTTCTTC	CASRRLENPEREQFF
TRBV27	TRBD1	TRBJ2-7	many	TGTGCCAGCAGGACAGGGGGCAAAATGTACGAGCAGTACTTC	CASRTGGKMYEQYF
TRBV7-2	NA	TRBJ2-7	NA	TGTGCCAGCAATACGGGAGCCCCTTCCTACGAGCAGTACTTC	CASNTGAPSYEQYF
TRBV5-6	NA	TRBJ2-2	few	TGTGCCAGCAGTTGGCTGAACACCGGGGAGCTGTTTTTT	CASSWLNTGELFF
TRBV10-2	TRBD2	TRBJ2-7	many	TGCGCCAGCAGCTTAACCGGGACTAACACCTACGAGCAGTACTTC	CASSLTGTNTYEQYF
TRBV7-9	NA	TRBJ2-7	few	TGTGCCAGCAGCCTCTCACAAACAGCCAACAGGCGACTGGGCTCCTACGAGCAGTACTTC	CASSLSQTANRRLGSYEQYF
TRBV27	NA	TRBJ1-2	NA	TGTGCCAGCAGTTCGACCGACAGACGCTACACCTTC	CASSSTDRRYTF
TRBV7-6	NA	TRBJ2-2	few	TGTGCCAGCAGCTTAAGACCCATAAACACCGGGGAGCTGTTTTTT	CASSLRPINTGELFF
TRBV7-2	TRBD2	TRBJ2-1	few	TGTGCCAGCAGCCTCATCCGGACTAGCGGGAGGGCCAGGGGCAATGAGCAGTTCTTC	CASSLIRTSGRARGNEQFF
TRBV20-1	TRBD2	TRBJ2-7	NA	TGCAGTGCTACCCCCAAGACTAGCGGGAGCCTGTACGAGCAGTACTTC	CSATPKTSGSLYEQYF
TRBV7-8	TRBD1	TRBJ1-5	few	TGTGCCAGCAGCTTAACTAGGGACAGGGGGGGTTCATATAGCAATCAGCCCCAGCATTTT	CASSLTRDRGGSYSNQPQHF